A single sample is the source of the 26 T cell receptor beta chains below, sequenced in a study of T-cell reconstitution after alpha-beta-depleted transplantation in children. Unique molecular identifiers featured in how the TCRbeta library was prepared. A single record per CDR3 protein comes from TCRdb applying MiXCR to the PCR reads. Among 360,000 or so distinct CDR3 sequences, approximately 20% were seen once, and the ten largest hold 3% to 4.5%. The specimen was PBMCs from the stem cell graft donor, collected from the stem cell graft. The receptors stem from a human donor who donated a stem cell graft to a child with acute myeloid leukemia.

This clonotype has a count of ten or more. The chain couples TRBV28 to TRBJ2-7; a weak D match, TRBD1 (6 bases). V was pared by 3 bases and J by 12 bases, with 15 bases between. The CDR3 length is 12 residues. Germline loops: CDR1 MDHEN, CDR2 SYDVKM. CDR3 sequence reads: CASSFAGTRGYF. CDR3 nucleotide sequence: TGTGCCAGCAGTTTCGCCGGGACCAGGGGGTACTTC.

The table lists this clonotype with a few counts. The chain uses TRBV2 and TRBJ2-1; 9 nucleotides align to TRBD2. Germline values: CDR1 SNHLY, CDR2 FYNNEI. This CDR3 has 15 residues. Trimming cost V 10 bases and J 3 bases; bases outside gene matches: 10. In DNA form, the CDR3 reads TGTGCCAACCTAGGGCGACTAGCGGACTACAATGAGCAGTTCTTC. Protein: CANLGRLADYNEQFF. The entire variable domain, with the rest obtained from reference TRBV2 and TRBJ2-1, is as follows: EPEVTQTPSHQVTQMGQEVILRCVPISNHLYFYWYRQILGQKVEFLVSFYNNEISEKSEIFDDQFSVERPDGSNFTLKIRSTKLEDSAMYFCANLGRLADYNEQFFGPGTRLTVL.

This clonotype was seen ten or more times. V gene TRBV20-1 combines with J gene TRBJ2-7; 11 bases map to TRBD2. V lost 3 bases to trimming and J lost 3 bases; unmatched junction nucleotides: 13. From germline, CDR1 is DFQATT and CDR2 SNEGSKA (reference sequence). The CDR3 contains 17 residues. The CDR3 spells CSASPPGTSGGNYEQYF. CDR3 bases: TGCAGTGCTAGTCCCCCCGGGACTAGCGGAGGGAACTACGAGCAGTACTTC.

The CDR3 DNA follows: TGCAGTGCTAGGCCTTTTGTTGATGAGCAGTTCTTC. As protein: CSARPFVDEQFF. V gene TRBV20-1 combines with J gene TRBJ2-1; D is unclear. The germline V gene encodes CDR1 DFQATT and CDR2 SNEGSKA (reference sequence). The CDR3 contains 12 residues. V lost 3 bases and J lost 8, with 11 bases in between.

This clonotype occurred many times. This sequence joins TRBV20-1 and TRBJ2-1; D is ambiguous. Germline CDR1 and CDR2: DFQATT and SNEGSKA (reference sequence). The CDR3 has 11 residues. Trimming shortened V by 3 bases and J by 5 bases, and 5 bases separated the two germline ends. The CDR3 sequence: CSARNDNEQFF. CDR3 nucleotides: TGCAGTGCTAGGAATGACAATGAGCAGTTCTTC.

This clonotype was observed a handful of times. V is TRBV12-3 or TRBV12-4 and J is TRBJ2-1; tentatively, D is TRBD2 (6 bases). CDR3 size: 14 residues. V was cut by 3 bases and J by 9 bases, with 15 bases left in between. This chain's CDR3 is CASSFRRDSGEQFF. CDR3 sequence (DNA): TGTGCCAGCAGTTTCCGGCGGGATAGTGGTGAGCAGTTCTTC.

This clonotype was counted ten times or more. This chain uses TRBV20-1 with TRBJ2-3; D remains unclear. The CDR3 consists of 13 residues. V lost 2 bases, J lost 9 bases, and 15 bases lay in between. Germline CDR1 is DFQATT and CDR2 is SNEGSKA (reference sequence). CDR3: CSARRTIERTQYF. The CDR3 coding sequence is TGCAGTGCTAGACGGACCATTGAGAGGACGCAGTATTTT.

This clonotype was detected only a few times. The V gene is TRBV7-2, the J gene TRBJ1-1, with 9 bases identical to TRBD1. CDR1 and CDR2 from the germline V gene are SGHTA and FQGNSA. The CDR3 is made up of 15 amino acids. V was pared by 5 bases and J by 0 bases, with 4 bases of the junction left unmatched. The CDR3, as DNA: TGTGCCAGCAGCACACAGGGGGCCTTGAACACTGAAGCTTTCTTT. It encodes CASSTQGALNTEAFF.

This chain joins TRBV7-2 and TRBJ2-5; D is undetermined. This CDR3 is built from 14 residues. The germline CDR1 and CDR2 sequences are SGHTA and FQGNSA. V was clipped by 2 bases and J by 3 bases, with 10 bases between them. CDR3 DNA sequence: TGTGCCAGCAGCTTATGGGCGTGGGAAGAGACCCAGTACTTC. Translating gives CASSLWAWEETQYF. Full variable domain (remainder filled in from reference TRBV7-2 and TRBJ2-5): GAGVSQSPSNKVTEKGKDVELRCDPISGHTALYWYRQSLGQGLEFLIYFQGNSAPDKSGLPSDRFSAERTGGSVSTLTIQRTQQEDSAVYLCASSLWAWEETQYFGPGTRLLVL.

This clonotype was recorded at least ten times. The chain carries TRBV12-3 or TRBV12-4 and TRBJ2-7; D is possibly TRBD1 (6 bases). There are 13 residues in the CDR3. V lost 11 bases and J lost 5, with 19 bases in between. The CDR3 sequence is CASAMARGDEQYF. DNA of the CDR3: TGTGCCTCCGCCATGGCCAGGGGTGACGAGCAGTACTTC.

This clonotype showed up just a few times. The DNA of the CDR3 is TGTGCCAGCAGTTACTCGAGTCTTCCGGGAAAGAACACTGAAGCTTTCTTT. Translation gives CASSYSSLPGKNTEAFF. This chain links TRBV6-2 or TRBV6-3 with TRBJ1-1; unclear D gene. CDR3 length: 17 residues. The germline gives CDR1 MNHEY, CDR2 SVGEGT. The ends were cut back, 0 bases at V and 1 base at J, with 15 bases in the middle.

The table lists this clonotype with a few counts. V gene TRBV20-1 combines with J gene TRBJ2-1; D gene unclear. The CDR3 is made up of 15 amino acids. With 5 bases removed from V and 8 bases from J, the gap between germline ends came to 22 bases. Germline V gene lookup returns CDR1 DFQATT and CDR2 SNEGSKA (reference sequence). The CDR3 DNA reads TGCAGTGCTGCTCCAGCCCCACAGCCCGTCCATGAGCAGTTCTTC. It translates to CSAAPAPQPVHEQFF.

V is TRBV2 and J is TRBJ2-5; D gene unclear. The CDR3 extends over 13 amino acids. The germline V gene encodes CDR1 SNHLY and CDR2 FYNNEI. V was cut by 6 bases and J by 1 base, with 9 bases left in between. The CDR3 coding sequence is TGTGCCAGCAGATCGAGAACCCAAGAGACCCAGTACTTC. As protein: CASRSRTQETQYF.

This rearrangement joins TRBV7-9 to TRBJ2-2; D not certain. V was trimmed by 2 bases and J by 9 bases, leaving 4 bases between them. The germline CDR1 and CDR2 sequences are SEHNR and FQNEAQ (reference sequence). The CDR3 totals 11 residues. This chain's CDR3 is CASSLRRELFF. For the CDR3, the DNA is TGTGCCAGCAGCTTACGGCGGGAGCTGTTTTTT. The full variable domain, its missing parts supplied by reference TRBV7-9 and TRBJ2-2, is DTGVSQNPRHKITKRGQNVTFRCDPISEHNRLYWYRQTLGQGPEFLTYFQNEAQLEKSRLLSDRFSAERPKGSFSTLEIQRTEQGDSAMYLCASSLRRELFFGEGSRLTVL.

The chain links TRBV2 to TRBJ2-6, with D tentatively TRBD2 (5 bases). The CDR3 runs 16 residues. Looked up from germline, CDR1 is SNHLY and CDR2 is FYNNEI. With 4 bases removed from V and 0 bases from J, the gap between germline ends came to 10 bases. The CDR3 region is CASSAPRGSGANVLTF. CDR3 coding DNA: TGTGCCAGCAGTGCGCCACGGGGCTCTGGGGCCAACGTCCTGACTTTC.

This clonotype was recorded a few times. The chain uses TRBV20-1 and TRBJ2-7; 12 bases align to TRBD2. There are 19 residues in the CDR3. Trimming cost V 0 bases and J 0 bases; bases outside gene matches: 12. Germline assignment: CDR1 DFQATT and CDR2 SNEGSKA (reference sequence). This CDR3 is CSAREFRWGTSGYSYEQYF. DNA for the CDR3: TGCAGTGCTAGAGAGTTCCGATGGGGGACTAGCGGGTACTCCTACGAGCAGTACTTC.

This clonotype was found many times. The chain couples TRBV5-5 to TRBJ2-1, with D perhaps TRBD1 (5 bases). With 4 bases removed from V and 7 bases from J, the gap between germline ends came to 18 bases. CDR1 and CDR2 (germline): SGHKS, YYEKEE (reference sequence). The CDR3 is 15 amino acids. The DNA for the CDR3 is TGTGCCAGCAGCCTCGACAGAAACTCACGTAATGAGCAGTTCTTC. Translation: CASSLDRNSRNEQFF. Full variable domain (missing parts from reference TRBV5-5 and TRBJ2-1): DAGVTQSPTHLIKTRGQQVTLRCSPISGHKSVSWYQQVLGQGPQFIFQYYEKEERGRGNFPDRFSARQFPNYSSELNVNALLLGDSALYLCASSLDRNSRNEQFFGPGTRLTVL.

In its sample, this clonotype was seen many times. The chain couples TRBV6-1 to TRBJ2-1; 10 bases line up with TRBD1. CDR1 and CDR2 from the germline V gene are MNHNS and SASEGT. The CDR3 is made up of 15 amino acids. The J segment lost 4 bases and the V segment lost 6 bases, leaving 6 bases of the junction unmatched. Written as DNA, the CDR3 is TGTGCCAGCAGCCTGGGACAGGGGCGATACAATGAGCAGTTCTTC. Its protein product is CASSLGQGRYNEQFF.

This clonotype was observed many times. This chain joins TRBV5-1 and TRBJ2-5; the match to TRBD2 covers 7 bases. The CDR3 has 15 amino acids. The V gene's germline CDR1 is SGHRS and CDR2 YFSETQ. J gave up 2 bases and V 0 bases, and 4 bases lay outside the gene matches. The CDR3 region has the DNA TGCGCCAGCAGCTTGGCCGTCGGGGGGCAAGAGACCCAGTACTTC. It codes for CASSLAVGGQETQYF.

This clonotype was counted at least ten times. The chain uses TRBV29-1 and TRBJ2-3, with D possibly matching TRBD1 (6 bases). Looked up from germline, CDR1 is SQVTM and CDR2 is ANQGSEA. V lost 3 bases to trimming and J lost 1 base, with 11 bases between them. The CDR3 extends over 14 amino acids. In nucleotides, the CDR3 is TGCAGCGTTGATGGGGCAGGGGGCACAGATACGCAGTATTTT. This sequence encodes CSVDGAGGTDTQYF.

The chain has TRBV7-6 and TRBJ2-7; TRBD2 is a possible D gene (6 bases). Germline values: CDR1 SGHVS, CDR2 FNYEAQ. V lost 1 base and J lost 5, with 15 bases in between. This CDR3 contains 15 residues. The DNA for the CDR3 is TGTGCCAGCAGCTTAGGCCGGCGGGAAGAGGACGAGCAGTACTTC. Its translation: CASSLGRREEDEQYF.

This clonotype was seen only a few times. This chain joins TRBV27 and TRBJ2-1, with 10 bases lining up with TRBD2. J lost 6 bases, V lost 6 bases, and 11 bases had no gene match. The CDR3 contains 16 residues. Germline CDR1 is MNHEY and CDR2 is SMNVEV (reference sequence). The CDR3 sequence: CASSLRGAGGPNEQFF. The CDR3 nucleotides are TGTGCCAGCAGCCTACGCGGAGCGGGAGGGCCCAATGAGCAGTTCTTC.

V is TRBV24-1 and J is TRBJ2-1, with TRBD1 as a possible D gene (5 bases). CDR3 length: 16 residues. Per the germline V gene, CDR1 is KGHDR and CDR2 is SFDVKD. Trimming shortened V by 4 bases and J by 0 bases, and 12 bases separated the two germline ends. In DNA, the CDR3 is TGTGCCACCAGTGACGTGGGGCCTAGCTCCTACAATGAGCAGTTCTTC. Translation gives CATSDVGPSSYNEQFF.

This clonotype has ten or more counts. The J gene is TRBJ1-3, the V gene TRBV20-1; 12 bases agree with TRBD1. The CDR3 runs to 16 residues. Germline V gene data show CDR1 as DFQATT and CDR2 as SNEGSKA (reference sequence). V shed 5 bases and J 4 bases; nucleotides not matched to a gene: 9. CDR3: CSAHAGTGGVGNTIYF. CDR3 bases: TGCAGTGCTCACGCGGGGACAGGGGGCGTCGGAAACACCATATATTTT.

CDR3 sequence reads: CASGRRLEGSTDTQYF. CDR3 bases: TGTGCTAGTGGCCGGCGGCTCGAGGGGTCCACAGATACGCAGTATTTT. J is TRBJ2-3 and V is TRBV12-5, with D perhaps TRBD1 or TRBD2 (5 bases each). The V gene's germline CDR1 is LGHNT and CDR2 FRNRAP. The CDR3 is 16 amino acids. Trimming removed 6 bases at V and 2 bases at J, with 18 bases between.

This clonotype has a handful of counts. The chain carries TRBV3-1 and TRBJ2-3; D is possibly TRBD1 (6 bases). CDR1 is LGHDT and CDR2 is YNNKEL in the germline V gene (reference sequence). V lost 4 bases and J lost 4, with 12 bases in between. This CDR3 is built from 14 residues. This CDR3 is CASSRTGMADTQYF. CDR3 nucleotide sequence: TGTGCCAGCAGCCGAACAGGGATGGCAGATACGCAGTATTTT.